This TCR beta chain was recorded in a study of control samples from healthy donors and cancer patients. The CDR3 sequence is 15 residues long. CDR1 and CDR2 from the germline V gene are SGHAT and FQDESV (reference sequence). The V gene lost 2 bases and the J gene lost 7 bases, with 14 bases spanning the gap. Measured with immunoSEQ multiplex PCR; TCRdb has only the in-frame clones, and not every one. This table has some 74,000 clones, about 95% appearing once. The sequenced sample consisted of blood. The receptor was derived from a woman aged 25 to 39 in good health. J is TRBJ1-4 and V is TRBV11-1; D not resolved. The chain's CDR3 is CASSLLGIGVEKLFF. The CDR3 region has the DNA TGTGCCAGCAGCTTACTGGGGATAGGAGTTGAAAAACTGTTTTTT.